The 9 T cell receptor beta chains presented below share a single source sample, sequenced in a study of blood T cell repertoires in COVID-19 (dated by TCRdb to 2020 to 2022). The library was made by the immunoSEQ multiplex PCR assay. TCRdb re-hosts the immuneACCESS table, in-frame sequences only. Its copies lack some clones; in the studies checked, an unresolved V gene accounts for under half of them, and the cause for the rest is not known. This sample has about 380,000 clones in its table, and 85% of those were observed once. Together, the top ten hold roughly 3.6% of the sample. Sequencing input: peripheral blood. The receptors were gathered from a woman in her late teens or twenties with acute or convalescent COVID-19.

This chain links TRBV9 with TRBJ2-3; TRBD2 aligns across 9 bases. This CDR3 has 16 residues. Germline V gene sequence: CDR1 SGDLS, CDR2 YYNGEE. After removal of 0 bases from V and 2 bases from J, the junction contained 4 bases not matched to a gene. This chain's CDR3 is CASSVGAGGNTDTQYF. The CDR3, as DNA: TGTGCCAGCAGCGTAGGAGCGGGGGGAAACACAGATACGCAGTATTTT.

This clone appeared once. V and J are TRBV19 and TRBJ2-2; TRBD1 aligns across 7 bases. V lost 7 bases, J lost 0 bases, and 2 bases stayed unmatched. This CDR3 spans 14 amino acids. The germline V gene has CDR1 LNHDA and CDR2 SQIVND (reference sequence). The CDR3 region has the DNA TGTGCCAGTATTGGGACAGCGAACACCGGGGAGCTGTTTTTT. It codes for CASIGTANTGELFF.

The chain links TRBV2 to TRBJ1-1, with no clear D. The V gene's germline CDR1 is SNHLY and CDR2 FYNNEI. Trimming stripped 11 bases from V and 2 bases from J, with 15 bases between. The CDR3 has 13 amino acids. The CDR3 region has the DNA TGTGCCTGCGTGGGAGAGGTAAACACTGAAGCTTTCTTT. Translation: CACVGEVNTEAFF.

The chain couples TRBV5-4 to TRBJ2-7, with 9 bases identical to TRBD1. The CDR3 loop spans 15 amino acids. The junction had 3 bases not matched to a gene; V was cut back by 2 bases and J by 0 bases. Per the germline V gene, CDR1 is SGHNT and CDR2 is YYREEE (reference sequence). CDR3 sequence: CASSFRDRDSYEQYF. CDR3 nucleotides: TGTGCCAGCAGCTTCCGGGACAGGGACTCCTACGAGCAGTACTTC.

The rearrangement links TRBV2 to TRBJ1-2; 11 nucleotides match TRBD1. With V trimmed by 4 bases and J by 2 bases, 6 bases remained unmatched. This CDR3 spans 16 amino acids. The germline V gene encodes CDR1 SNHLY and CDR2 FYNNEI. The CDR3 coding sequence is TGTGCCAGCAGTGGACGGCGGACAGGGGGCAACTATGGCTACACCTTC. Translated: CASSGRRTGGNYGYTF. The variable domain in full, completed from reference TRBV2 and TRBJ1-2, reads EPEVTQTPSHQVTQMGQEVILRCVPISNHLYFYWYRQILGQKVEFLVSFYNNEISEKSEIFDDQFSVERPDGSNFTLKIRSTKLEDSAMYFCASSGRRTGGNYGYTFGSGTRLTVV.

This chain links TRBV4-2 with TRBJ2-3; D is unclear. The V gene's germline CDR1 is LGHNA and CDR2 YNFKEQ. V dropped 2 bases and J dropped 0 bases, with 9 bases sitting between them. The CDR3 covers 15 residues. The CDR3 DNA reads as TGTGCCAGCAGCCAAAGTGTCAGTAGCACAGATACGCAGTATTTT. Amino acids: CASSQSVSSTDTQYF.

With respect to this clone: Other nucleotide sequences from this sample produce the same CDR3. The rearrangement links TRBV6-6 to TRBJ2-7, with TRBD1 matching 9 bases. This CDR3 contains 15 residues. The germline V gene encodes CDR1 MNHNY and CDR2 SVGAGI (reference sequence). The V gene end was trimmed by 5 bases and the J gene end by 1 base; junction bases not matched to a gene: 6. CDR3 loop: CASSPGQGFSYEQYF. Here the CDR3 DNA reads TGTGCCAGCAGTCCAGGACAGGGGTTTTCCTACGAGCAGTACTTC.

This clone turned up a few times. V usage is TRBV5-4 and J usage is TRBJ2-1; 15 nucleotides agree with TRBD2. Germline V lookup: CDR1 SGHNT, CDR2 YYREEE (reference sequence). The CDR3 spans 18 residues. J gave up 0 bases and V 3 bases, and 4 bases lay outside the gene matches. The CDR3 loop reads CASSWGLAGGPSYNEQFF. The DNA for the CDR3 is TGTGCCAGCAGCTGGGGACTAGCGGGAGGCCCCTCCTACAATGAGCAGTTCTTC.

CDR3 in DNA: TGTGCCAGCAACAACAGCCCCTTCTATGGCTACACCTTC. Its protein is CASNNSPFYGYTF. V and J are TRBV7-2 and TRBJ1-2; D remains unclear. Germline V gene sequence: CDR1 SGHTA, CDR2 FQGNSA. The CDR3 is made up of 13 amino acids. Trimming took off 7 bases at V and 4 bases at J, with 13 bases between the two ends. Combining the CDR3 with reference TRBV7-2 and TRBJ1-2 gives the whole variable domain GAGVSQSPSNKVTEKGKDVELRCDPISGHTALYWYRQSLGQGLEFLIYFQGNSAPDKSGLPSDRFSAERTGGSVSTLTIQRTQQEDSAVYLCASNNSPFYGYTFGSGTRLTVV.